This T cell receptor (beta chain) comes out of a study of identical twins. Notes on the study in general: Models, which agreed with sharing between unrelated individuals, nonetheless underestimated the out-of-frame TCR alpha sharing seen in monozygotic twins. Insertions ran lower in abundant cord blood beta clonotypes, though not in memory repertoires.

As regards this clonotype: Its target is unknown.

It was template switching that added a universal primer site, and there were unique molecular identifiers on the cDNA. A single record per CDR3 protein comes from TCRdb applying MiXCR to the 5' RACE reads. The data show 300,000 to 400,000 distinct CDR3 sequences, 9% seen once. The CDR3 runs 12 residues. CDR1 is SQVTM and CDR2 is ANQGSEA in the germline V gene. Trimming left V 7 bases short and J 4 bases short, with 11 bases between. This clonotype was sampled from a woman aged 45 to 65 in good health. The chain combines TRBV29-1 with TRBJ1-3; no definite D call. Sequencing was carried out using naive T cells sorted from blood. CDR3 sequence (DNA): TGCAGCGGGATTGGGCCCGGAAACACCATATATTTT. Protein product: CSGIGPGNTIYF.